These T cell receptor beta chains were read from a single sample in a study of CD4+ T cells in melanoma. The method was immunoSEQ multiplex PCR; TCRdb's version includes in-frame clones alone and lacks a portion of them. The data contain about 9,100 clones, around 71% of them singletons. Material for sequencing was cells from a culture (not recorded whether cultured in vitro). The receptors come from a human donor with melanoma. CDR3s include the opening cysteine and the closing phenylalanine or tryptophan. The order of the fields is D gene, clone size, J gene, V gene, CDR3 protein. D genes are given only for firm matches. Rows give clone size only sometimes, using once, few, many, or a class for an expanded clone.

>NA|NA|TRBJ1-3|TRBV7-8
CASSGAYGRRNTIYF
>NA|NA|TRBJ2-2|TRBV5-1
CASSRGNGNTGELFF
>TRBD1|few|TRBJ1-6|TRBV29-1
CSVRKQGTNSPLHF
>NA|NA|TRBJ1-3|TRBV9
CASSLAGGRSGNTIYF
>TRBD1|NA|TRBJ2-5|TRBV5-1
CASSFRDRQETQYF
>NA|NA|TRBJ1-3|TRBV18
CASSRTGHRSGNTIYF
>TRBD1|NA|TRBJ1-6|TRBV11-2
CASNDRDGSSPLHF
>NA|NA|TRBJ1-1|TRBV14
CASSQAIYTGPGTEAFF
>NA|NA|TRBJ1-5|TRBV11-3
CASSLEISNQPQHF
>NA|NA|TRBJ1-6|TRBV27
CASRRLESSYNSPLHF
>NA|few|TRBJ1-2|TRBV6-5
CASSYALGGYGYTF
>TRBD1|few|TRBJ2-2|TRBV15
CATSGGQGAFTGELFF
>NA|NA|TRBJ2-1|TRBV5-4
CASSLPSRGVGYNEQFF
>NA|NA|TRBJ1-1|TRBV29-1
CSVAEGAEAFF
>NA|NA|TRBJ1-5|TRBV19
CASHRRGQGYQPQHF
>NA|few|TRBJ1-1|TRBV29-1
CSVGEGLNTEAFF
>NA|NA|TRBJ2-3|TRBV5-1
CASSLERTGTDTQYF
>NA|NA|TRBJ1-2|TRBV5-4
CASSSAGGSGYTF
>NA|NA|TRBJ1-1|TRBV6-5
CASSYVSNTEAFF
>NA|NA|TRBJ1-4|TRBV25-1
CASTRQKGEKLFF
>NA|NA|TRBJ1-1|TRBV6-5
CASSYSRTGGTEAFF
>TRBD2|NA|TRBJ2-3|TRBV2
CASSEELAGGDTQYF
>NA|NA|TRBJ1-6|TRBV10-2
CASVAFRMAPLHF
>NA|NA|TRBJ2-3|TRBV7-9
CASRVRASDTQYF
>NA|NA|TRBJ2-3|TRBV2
CASSPSDDTQYF
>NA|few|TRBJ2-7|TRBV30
CAWSVRTYEQYF
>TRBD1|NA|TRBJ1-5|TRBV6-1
CASSEKGQGSNQPQHF
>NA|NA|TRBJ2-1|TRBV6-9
CASRPTGTFNEQFF
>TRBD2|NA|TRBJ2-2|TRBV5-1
CASRRLAGDTGELFF
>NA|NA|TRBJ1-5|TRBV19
CASRAGLRSAQHF
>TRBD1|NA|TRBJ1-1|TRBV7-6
CASSLGARGITEAFF
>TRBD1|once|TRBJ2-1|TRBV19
CATIDRGNEQFF
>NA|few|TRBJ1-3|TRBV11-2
CASTQTQNTIYF
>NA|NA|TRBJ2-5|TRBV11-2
CASASSKTQYF
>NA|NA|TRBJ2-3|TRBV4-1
CASSRTSRPSTDTQYF
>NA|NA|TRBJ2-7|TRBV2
CASSYDYEQYF